A selection of T cell receptor beta chains follows, all from one sample in a study of T cells in Graves' hyperthyroidism and ophthalmopathy. TCRdb re-analysed the multiplex PCR reads in MiXCR, keeping a single row per CDR3 protein. The sample lists around 300,000 distinct CDR3 sequences; 10% to 15% were seen once. Sequencing used blood. Source of these receptors: a young woman with Graves' hyperthyroidism that later progressed to Graves' ophthalmopathy. Both conserved end residues are part of each CDR3. The order of the fields is V gene, CDR3 protein.

v_gene: TRBV25-1; CDR3aa: CASSHSGPRIAEKLFF
v_gene: TRBV5-1; CDR3aa: CASSLSSTEAFF
v_gene: TRBV27; CDR3aa: CASSLVERPSYNEQFF
v_gene: TRBV7-9; CDR3aa: CASSGASGSYNEQFF
v_gene: TRBV4-3; CDR3aa: CASSQDAINEGNQPRHF
v_gene: TRBV9; CDR3aa: CASSVAGARLDTQYF
v_gene: TRBV27; CDR3aa: CASRMSPSDSNQPQHF
v_gene: TRBV20-1; CDR3aa: CSARAIQGHYGYTF
v_gene: TRBV27; CDR3aa: CASSLSESGDTEAFF
v_gene: TRBV6-1; CDR3aa: CASSGSRNTIYF
v_gene: TRBV7-2; CDR3aa: CASTRLAGGTGELFF
v_gene: TRBV20-1; CDR3aa: CSAGPLIETQYF
v_gene: TRBV20-1; CDR3aa: CSARPWTSGVKWGETQYF
v_gene: TRBV20-1; CDR3aa: CSANREGPSYNEQFF
v_gene: TRBV20-1; CDR3aa: CSARDRLAGHTDTQYF
v_gene: TRBV19; CDR3aa: CASSIGDRGPWTEAFF
v_gene: TRBV7-8; CDR3aa: CASSLVVEGSDTQYF
v_gene: TRBV6-5; CDR3aa: CASSYTLAGRADTQYF
v_gene: TRBV7-8; CDR3aa: CASSWRHVLMDTQYF
v_gene: TRBV20-1; CDR3aa: CGARDIPRGEQFF
v_gene: TRBV13; CDR3aa: CASSSLAGSNTGELFF
v_gene: TRBV6-2/TRBV6-3; CDR3aa: CASSYGSTEQFF
v_gene: TRBV12-3/TRBV12-4; CDR3aa: CASSFRRYEQYF
v_gene: TRBV7-2; CDR3aa: CASSLMISHEQYF
v_gene: TRBV5-1; CDR3aa: CASSLEAGGVIYNEQFF
v_gene: TRBV7-7; CDR3aa: CASSPTLTGVGTGELFF
v_gene: TRBV2; CDR3aa: CASSDVAGGYNEQFF
v_gene: TRBV20-1; CDR3aa: CSARSGTVSTDTQYF
v_gene: TRBV12-3/TRBV12-4; CDR3aa: CASSLGAGVPNEQFF
v_gene: TRBV7-2; CDR3aa: CASSLALGAEAFF
v_gene: TRBV18; CDR3aa: CASSSDRGQPQHF
v_gene: TRBV2; CDR3aa: CASPHPGGPYNEQFF
v_gene: TRBV27; CDR3aa: CASSLRSLGEAGLNEQFF
v_gene: TRBV7-9; CDR3aa: CASSGEGSTGELFF
v_gene: TRBV5-4; CDR3aa: CASSLGQGLAIQYF
v_gene: TRBV7-6; CDR3aa: CASSLADRYKWNSPLHF
v_gene: TRBV15; CDR3aa: CATSEGTGRGSLAGYTF
v_gene: TRBV27; CDR3aa: CASSSGLAGGFHEQFF
v_gene: TRBV6-2/TRBV6-3; CDR3aa: CASSYPELAKNIQYF
v_gene: TRBV19; CDR3aa: CASRGFTYNEQFF
v_gene: TRBV4-3; CDR3aa: CASSQEKTAPYEQYF
v_gene: TRBV30; CDR3aa: CAWSAPVEKLFF